The source of this T cell receptor (beta chain) is a study of cytomegalovirus exposure and HLA in healthy donors. Trimming at V came to 7 bases and at J to 6 bases, leaving 10 bases not matched to a gene. The germline V gene encodes CDR1 SQVTM and CDR2 ANQGSEA. The CDR3 is 14 residues long. The primer mix had 60 Vbeta and 13 Jbeta primers. Sequenced by immunoSEQ multiplex PCR; TCRdb stores in-frame clones only, minus some. Among about 200,000 clones listed, roughly 80% were seen once. Material for sequencing was PBMCs. The genes are TRBV29-1 and TRBJ2-2, with 8 nucleotides matching TRBD2. This clonotype originated in a man aged 25-40 years in good health and CMV-seronegative. The CDR3 loop is CSAGDLAGAGELFF. The CDR3 region has the DNA TGCAGCGCCGGCGACCTAGCGGGCGCCGGGGAGCTGTTTTTT.